The source of this T cell receptor (beta chain) is a study of cytomegalovirus exposure and HLA in healthy donors. PCR employed 60 Vbeta and 13 Jbeta primers. The repertoire was sequenced with immunoSEQ multiplex PCR; TCRdb's copy has only in-frame clones and lacks some. The table has under 150,000 clones, over 70% seen once. This CDR3 is built from 15 residues. Germline CDR1 ENHRY, CDR2 SYGVKD. V was shortened by 2 bases and J by 6 bases, with 13 bases between the two germline ends. This clone appeared a few times. Sequencing was performed on PBMCs. The receptor was derived from a male donor in good health and CMV-seronegative. The chain couples TRBV10-3 to TRBJ2-2, with a weak D call TRBD1 (5 bases). This CDR3 is CAISEGQGNAGELFF. Here the CDR3 DNA reads TGTGCCATCAGTGAGGGGCAGGGAAATGCCGGGGAGCTGTTTTTT.